Listed here are 30 T cell receptor beta chains from one sample, sequenced in a study of T-cell memory formation after mild COVID-19. TCRdb re-derived calls from the 5' RACE reads in MiXCR, one entry per CDR3 protein. The table lists roughly 380,000 distinct CDR3 sequences, around 30% of them singletons. The specimen sequenced was PBMCs or a T cell subset sorted from them (not recorded which). All receptors derive from an adult woman who had mild COVID-19 (a few samples of this study predate the infection). Cell type and time point are not known.

J is TRBJ2-3 and V is TRBV18, with 9 nucleotides matching TRBD1. CDR1 is KGHSH, CDR2 LQKENI, per germline. V was clipped by 3 bases and J by 3 bases; unmatched bases: 7. This CDR3 spans 16 amino acids. The CDR3 DNA reads as TGTGCCAGCTCACCCCGCGACAGGGGGAATACAGATACGCAGTATTTT. This translates into CASSPRDRGNTDTQYF. The complete variable domain, with remaining parts taken from reference TRBV18 and TRBJ2-3, reads NAGVMQNPRHLVRRRGQEARLRCSPMKGHSHVYWYRQLPEEGLKFMVYLQKENIIDESGMPKERFSAEFPKEGPSILRIQQVVRGDSAAYFCASSPRDRGNTDTQYFGPGTRLTVL.

This chain joins TRBV7-2 and TRBJ2-1, with a possible D match to TRBD1 (6 bases). Germline CDR1 and CDR2: SGHTA and FQGNSA. The V gene lost 5 bases and the J gene lost 9 bases, with 14 bases spanning the gap. The CDR3 is 13 residues long. CDR3 protein: CASSLAGDGEQFF. Written as DNA, the CDR3 is TGTGCCAGCAGCCTGGCAGGGGACGGTGAGCAGTTCTTC.

V gene TRBV6-1 combines with J gene TRBJ2-7, with D uncertain. The CDR3 runs 12 residues. Per germline, CDR1 MNHNS and CDR2 SASEGT. Deletions cut 2 bases from V and 7 bases from J, with 9 bases between. The CDR3, as DNA: TGTGCCAGCAGTGAAAATCTGTGGGAGCAGTACTTC. As protein: CASSENLWEQYF.

This clonotype has only a few counts. This chain links TRBV6-5 with TRBJ2-5, with TRBD2 identical over 9 bases. The CDR3 has 17 residues. The V gene end was trimmed by 0 bases and the J gene end by 4 bases; junction bases not matched to a gene: 9. Germline CDR1 and CDR2: MNHEY and SVGAGI. In DNA, the CDR3 is TGTGCCAGCAGTTACTCCCCGCTGATAGCGGGGGCAGAGACCCAGTACTTC. Its protein is CASSYSPLIAGAETQYF.

This clonotype has a handful of counts. This chain uses TRBV20-1 with TRBJ1-4; 9 nucleotides match TRBD1. Germline CDR1 is DFQATT and CDR2 is SNEGSKA (reference sequence). CDR3 length: 14 amino acids. With V trimmed by 1 base and J by 7 bases, 4 bases remained unmatched. The CDR3 is CSARAGQGPEKLFF. Written as DNA, the CDR3 is TGCAGTGCTAGAGCGGGACAGGGTCCTGAAAAACTGTTTTTT.

This clonotype was observed a single time. V is TRBV2 and J is TRBJ2-1, with D unclear. V was shortened by 1 base and J by 0 bases, with 7 bases between the two germline ends. The germline CDR1 and CDR2 sequences are SNHLY and FYNNEI. The CDR3 totals 15 residues. The CDR3 DNA sequence: TGTGCCAGCAGTGAAGACGGCAGCTCCTACAATGAGCAGTTCTTC. Translated: CASSEDGSSYNEQFF.

The rearrangement links TRBV20-1 to TRBJ2-1, with 9 bases that match TRBD1. This CDR3 has 14 amino acids. CDR1 is DFQATT, CDR2 SNEGSKA, per germline (reference sequence). V lost 5 bases and J lost 6; bases outside the gene matches: 8. CDR3 sequence: CSAGTGFDPNEQFF. For the CDR3, the DNA is TGCAGTGCTGGGACAGGGTTTGACCCCAATGAGCAGTTCTTC.

This clonotype was counted many times. Since a much larger clone is just one base distant, this may be a read error. The chain recombines TRBV12-3 or TRBV12-4 with TRBJ2-7; 9 bases align to TRBD1. The ends lost 8 bases at V and 2 bases at J; junction bases unmatched: 4. The CDR3 has 13 amino acids. DNA for the CDR3: TGTGCCAGCCATTGGACAGGGGCCTACGAGCAGTACTTC. Translating gives CASHWTGAYEQYF.

This clonotype has just a few counts. The chain combines TRBV24-1 with TRBJ2-3; 7 nucleotides align to TRBD1. Germline CDR1 is KGHDR and CDR2 is SFDVKD. With 4 bases clipped from V and 2 bases from J, the junction kept 5 bases outside the gene matches. CDR3 length equals 15 residues. The CDR3 bases are TGTGCCACCAGTGAAGGGACAGCGGCCACAGATACGCAGTATTTT. It is translated as CATSEGTAATDTQYF.

V and J are TRBV6-5 and TRBJ2-7; D unclear. The CDR3 has 12 residues. From germline, CDR1 is MNHEY and CDR2 SVGAGI. Trimming cost V 6 bases and J 5 bases, with 11 bases left between them. CDR3 nucleotides: TGTGCCAGCAGCCACACCCGCGACGAGCAGTACTTC. This encodes CASSHTRDEQYF.

The rearrangement joins TRBV7-9 to TRBJ2-1; 7 bases map to TRBD2. V was pared by 2 bases and J by 5 bases, with 9 bases of the junction left unmatched. Germline V gene data show CDR1 as SEHNR and CDR2 as FQNEAQ (reference sequence). The CDR3 totals 16 residues. The CDR3 region has the DNA TGTGCCAGCAGCTTAATCGGGGGGATAGAGAACAATGAGCAGTTCTTC. This codes for CASSLIGGIENNEQFF.

The rearrangement joins TRBV19 to TRBJ1-1; D remains ambiguous. The germline gives CDR1 LNHDA, CDR2 SQIVND (reference sequence). The CDR3 extends over 20 amino acids. V lost 5 bases, J lost 0 bases, and 28 bases lay in between. The CDR3 coding sequence is TGTGCCAGTAGTCAAACCTATCCTCCAAATGACAACCTGATGAACACTGAAGCTTTCTTT. Its translation: CASSQTYPPNDNLMNTEAFF.

This clonotype was counted only a few times. This rearrangement joins TRBV5-1 to TRBJ2-2; D not resolved. Trimming pared 4 bases from V and 5 bases from J, leaving 9 bases between. CDR3 length: 13 residues. The germline V gene encodes CDR1 SGHRS and CDR2 YFSETQ. Here the CDR3 DNA reads TGCGCCAGCAGCACATCAGGTACCGGGGAGCTGTTTTTT. Amino acid sequence: CASSTSGTGELFF. Full variable domain (outside the CDR3, taken from reference TRBV5-1 and TRBJ2-2): KAGVTQTPRYLIKTRGQQVTLSCSPISGHRSVSWYQQTPGQGLQFLFEYFSETQRNKGNFPGRFSGRQFSNSRSEMNVSTLELGDSALYLCASSTSGTGELFFGEGSRLTVL.

This chain connects TRBV4-3 to TRBJ2-7; 9 nucleotides line up with TRBD2. The ends lost 4 bases at V and 4 bases at J; junction bases unmatched: 11. Germline CDR1 is LGHNA and CDR2 is YSLEER. CDR3 size: 16 residues. The CDR3 loop is CASSPGGAGGPYEQYF. CDR3 in DNA: TGCGCCAGCAGCCCCGGTGGGGCGGGAGGGCCGTACGAGCAGTACTTC.

This clonotype showed up just a few times. This chain joins TRBV20-1 and TRBJ1-2; TRBD1 matches at 9 bases. This CDR3 region has 13 residues. After removal of 5 bases from V and 2 bases from J, the junction contained 3 bases not matched to a gene. Germline V CDR1 and CDR2: DFQATT, SNEGSKA (reference sequence). The CDR3 reads CSAPGTGNYGYTF. CDR3 nucleotide sequence: TGCAGTGCTCCCGGGACAGGGAACTATGGCTACACCTTC.

This clonotype was seen a few times. This chain connects TRBV29-1 to TRBJ1-3; weak D call: TRBD1 (6 bases). In germline, CDR1 is SQVTM, CDR2 ANQGSEA. V lost 4 bases to trimming and J lost 0 bases, with 7 bases between them. The CDR3 runs to 13 residues. CDR3 region: CSVGQDSGNTIYF. In DNA form, the CDR3 reads TGCAGCGTTGGACAGGACTCTGGAAACACCATATATTTT.

This clonotype was seen a handful of times. This chain links TRBV6-5 with TRBJ1-1; a weak D match, TRBD1 (5 bases). CDR1 is MNHEY, CDR2 SVGAGI, per germline. The CDR3 length is 11 residues. V lost 4 bases to trimming and J lost 6 bases, with 6 bases between them. The CDR3 protein is CASSSTAEAFF. The CDR3 region has the DNA TGTGCCAGCAGTTCGACAGCTGAAGCTTTCTTT.

Only a few counts were recorded for this clonotype. The chain recombines TRBV12-3 or TRBV12-4 with TRBJ2-5; 11 nucleotides align to TRBD1. The J segment lost 6 bases and the V segment lost 4 bases, leaving 16 bases of the junction unmatched. The CDR3 sequence is 18 residues long. This CDR3 reads CASSYPGTGGLSRKTQYF. The CDR3 DNA follows: TGTGCCAGCAGTTATCCCGGGACAGGGGGTCTAAGTCGCAAGACCCAGTACTTC.

V and J are TRBV9 and TRBJ2-1, with 9 bases identical to TRBD2. The V gene's germline CDR1 is SGDLS and CDR2 YYNGEE. V lost 1 base and J lost 7; bases outside the gene matches: 6. CDR3 size: 15 residues. CDR3 loop: CASSVRGGAGNEQFF. The CDR3 nucleotides are TGTGCCAGCAGCGTACGCGGGGGGGCTGGTAATGAGCAGTTCTTC.

The genes are TRBV27 and TRBJ1-6; no clear D. The V end was cut by 5 bases, the J end by 6 bases, with 14 bases between. The CDR3 consists of 15 residues. The germline V gene encodes CDR1 MNHEY and CDR2 SMNVEV (reference sequence). Here the CDR3 reads CASSPLSGFNSPLHF. CDR3 in DNA: TGTGCCAGCAGTCCCTTATCAGGCTTTAATTCACCCCTCCACTTT.

This chain joins TRBV7-2 and TRBJ2-1; tentatively, D is TRBD2 (6 bases). From germline, CDR1 is SGHTA and CDR2 FQGNSA. The CDR3 is 14 residues long. Trimming shortened V by 1 base and J by 7 bases, and 11 bases separated the two germline ends. The CDR3 sequence: CASSLVARENEQFF. The CDR3 nucleotides read TGTGCCAGCAGCTTAGTCGCACGGGAGAATGAGCAGTTCTTC.

This clonotype has a handful of counts. The V and J genes are TRBV6-5 and TRBJ1-1, with 7 positions matching TRBD1. Germline assignment: CDR1 MNHEY and CDR2 SVGAGI. The CDR3 extends over 13 amino acids. The trim removed 7 bases at V and 4 bases at J, leaving 6 bases unmatched. DNA of the CDR3: TGTGCCAGCACTATACCAGGGGGCACTGAAGCTTTCTTT. As protein: CASTIPGGTEAFF.

This clonotype was observed a few times. This chain connects TRBV29-1 to TRBJ2-5; perhaps TRBD2 as D (5 bases). Germline values: CDR1 SQVTM, CDR2 ANQGSEA. The CDR3 is 12 amino acids. With 7 bases removed from V and 3 bases from J, the gap between germline ends came to 12 bases. DNA for the CDR3: TGCAGCGGTGGGCTGACTAAAGAGACCCAGTACTTC. Translation: CSGGLTKETQYF.

The chain joins TRBV7-3 to TRBJ2-3, with TRBD1 matching 8 bases. The V segment lost 1 base and the J segment 2 bases; nucleotides outside the gene matches: 8. The length of the CDR3 is 17 residues. Per germline, CDR1 SGHTA and CDR2 FQGTGA. The CDR3 DNA reads TGTGCCAGCAGCTTAAGGGGGCAGGGGGCCAACACAGATACGCAGTATTTT. Its protein is CASSLRGQGANTDTQYF.

V gene TRBV12-3 or TRBV12-4 combines with J gene TRBJ2-3; TRBD2 might be the D (6 bases). V was cut by 0 bases and J by 10 bases, with 14 bases left in between. This CDR3 contains 14 residues. The DNA for the CDR3 is TGTGCCAGCAGTTTAGCGGTCTCTAAGCGGGCGCAGTATTTT. Translated: CASSLAVSKRAQYF.

This clonotype has just a few counts. The chain combines TRBV4-2 with TRBJ1-6; a weak D match, TRBD1 (5 bases). This CDR3 is built from 16 residues. The V end was cut by 0 bases, the J end by 8 bases, with 14 bases between. In germline, CDR1 is LGHNA, CDR2 YNFKEQ. In nucleotides, the CDR3 is TGTGCCAGCAGCCAAGATGGCGGGGGACGACATTCACCCCTCCACTTT. This gives the protein CASSQDGGGRHSPLHF.

This clonotype turned up a few times. The chain couples TRBV9 to TRBJ2-7, with 7 bases that match TRBD1. Losses at the gene ends were 2 bases for V and 0 bases for J; bases not matched to a gene: 5. The CDR3 runs 15 residues. CDR1 SGDLS and CDR2 YYNGEE come from the germline V gene. This CDR3 is CASSVEGDSSYEQYF. CDR3 bases: TGTGCCAGCAGCGTGGAAGGGGACAGCTCCTACGAGCAGTACTTC.

This clonotype came up many times. The V gene is TRBV24-1, the J gene TRBJ1-1, with 7 bases matching TRBD1. The V gene end was trimmed by 4 bases and the J gene end by 0 bases; junction bases not matched to a gene: 10. CDR3 length: 17 amino acids. The germline gives CDR1 KGHDR, CDR2 SFDVKD. The CDR3 protein is CATSDSRQGIMNTEAFF. The CDR3 coding sequence is TGTGCCACCAGTGACTCCCGACAGGGTATCATGAACACTGAAGCTTTCTTT.

This clonotype was observed a few times. This chain joins TRBV6-1 and TRBJ1-5; D is unclear. The CDR3 runs to 13 residues. Germline CDR1 and CDR2: MNHNS and SASEGT. Trimming removed 8 bases at V and 4 bases at J, with 12 bases between. In DNA, the CDR3 is TGTGCCAGCTATGTATCTGGAAATCAGCCCCAGCATTTT. Its translation: CASYVSGNQPQHF.

This clonotype was seen a few times. V is TRBV6-5 and J is TRBJ2-2; D unresolved. Trimming stripped 0 bases from V and 3 bases from J, with 14 bases between. Germline V gives CDR1 MNHEY, CDR2 SVGAGI. The CDR3 spans 17 residues. The DNA for the CDR3 is TGTGCCAGCAGTTACTCCTTCTGGCAGTCGGACACCGGGGAGCTGTTTTTT. It codes for CASSYSFWQSDTGELFF.